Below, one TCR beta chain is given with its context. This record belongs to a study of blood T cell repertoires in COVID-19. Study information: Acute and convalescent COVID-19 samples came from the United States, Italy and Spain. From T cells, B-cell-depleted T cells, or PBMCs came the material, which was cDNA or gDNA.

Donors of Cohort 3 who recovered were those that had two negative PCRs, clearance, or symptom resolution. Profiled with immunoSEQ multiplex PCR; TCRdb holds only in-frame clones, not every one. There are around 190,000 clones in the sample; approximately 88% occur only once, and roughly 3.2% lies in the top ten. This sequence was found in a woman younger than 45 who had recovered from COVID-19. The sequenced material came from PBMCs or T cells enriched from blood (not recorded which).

The CDR3 spells CSVGDGTGFYGYTF. The CDR3 DNA reads TGCAGCGTTGGTGACGGGACAGGATTCTATGGCTACACCTTC. This rearrangement joins TRBV29-1 to TRBJ1-2, with TRBD1 matching over 8 bases. The CDR3 sequence is 14 residues long. Germline V gene lookup returns CDR1 SQVTM and CDR2 ANQGSEA. After removal of 4 bases from V and 4 bases from J, the junction contained 8 bases not matched to a gene.